This T cell receptor beta chain was recorded in a study of T cells in Graves' hyperthyroidism and ophthalmopathy. Regarding the study as a whole: Blood shared most expanded thyroid clonotypes above 0.001.

This CDR3 is built from 12 residues. V shed 3 bases and J shed 4 bases, with 9 bases lying between them. CDR1 DFQATT and CDR2 SNEGSKA come from the germline V gene (reference sequence). In making diagnoses, clinical symptoms, serum thyroxine and TRAb, thyroid ultrasound and orbital computed tomography were all used. TCR beta CDR3 regions were amplified from RNA. First-round RT-PCR with HTBI primers amplified the TCR CDR3 region. MiXCR, run by TCRdb on the multiplex PCR reads, gives a single entry per CDR3 protein. The repertoire holds roughly 700,000 distinct CDR3 sequences, with about 35% as singletons. This clonotype was recorded only once. Its antigen is undetermined.

The specimen was blood. The receptor's source is a woman between 35 and 50 years old with Graves' hyperthyroidism. This chain joins TRBV20-1 and TRBJ1-1, with D hard to call. CDR3 sequence reads: CSASPAVTEAFF. In nucleotides, the CDR3 is TGCAGTGCTAGCCCGGCGGTCACTGAAGCTTTCTTT.